This T cell receptor beta chain was recorded in a study of T-cell reconstitution after alpha-beta-depleted transplantation in children. During its preparation, the TCRbeta library received unique molecular identifiers. TCRdb processed the PCR reads anew with MiXCR; each CDR3 protein has one entry. The repertoire has approximately 130,000 distinct CDR3 sequences, 9.7% of them found once; the top ten carry about 25%. This clonotype was detected only a few times. This CDR3 is 15 amino acids long. From germline, CDR1 is LGHNA and CDR2 YSLEER. Trimming pared 1 base from V and 2 bases from J, leaving 11 bases between.

The sequence came from a girl under three years old who had a stem cell transplant for combined immunodeficiency, so the T cells may come from the graft donor. This rearrangement joins TRBV4-3 to TRBJ2-5; the D gene is possibly TRBD2 (5 bases). The sample here was PBMCs, mostly from graft donor cells, taken 180 days after TCRalphabeta/CD19-depleted stem cell transplant. The CDR3 region has the DNA TGCGCCAGCAGCCAAGGCCGCGGGCCTCAAGAGACCCAGTACTTC. Translating it yields CASSQGRGPQETQYF.